The 32 T cell receptor beta chains in this list originate from one sample, sequenced in a study of cytomegalovirus exposure and HLA in healthy donors. TCRdb's copy holds only in-frame clones and misses some; the assay was immunoSEQ multiplex PCR. This table has under 400,000 clones, over 75% appearing once. The source material was PBMCs. All receptors come from a man aged 25 to 40 in good health and CMV-seronegative.

The rearrangement links TRBV7-6 to TRBJ1-3; D ambiguous. The V gene's germline CDR1 is SGHVS and CDR2 FNYEAQ. The CDR3 loop spans 13 amino acids. V was clipped by 5 bases and J by 2 bases, with 7 bases between them. CDR3 amino acids: CASSIDTGNTIYF. In nucleotides, the CDR3 is TGTGCCAGCAGCATCGACACTGGAAACACCATATATTTT.

J is TRBJ2-1 and V is TRBV7-8, with 8 positions matching TRBD2. The V gene's germline CDR1 is SGHVS and CDR2 FQNEAQ. Trimming at V came to 4 bases and at J to 8 bases, leaving 10 bases not matched to a gene. This CDR3 is built from 15 residues. CDR3 DNA: TGTGCCAGCAGCTCCCCAGGGCAGCGGGGGTATGAGCAGTTCTTC. The encoded protein is CASSSPGQRGYEQFF. The whole variable domain, filled in from reference TRBV7-8 and TRBJ2-1, reads GAGVSQSPRYKVAKRGQDVALRCDPISGHVSLFWYQQALGQGPEFLTYFQNEAQLDKSGLPSDRFFAERPEGSVSTLKIQRTQQEDSAVYLCASSSPGQRGYEQFFGPGTRLTVL.

The rearrangement uses TRBV7-2 and TRBJ2-3, with D tentatively TRBD2 (6 bases). V lost 5 bases to trimming and J lost 1 base, with 7 bases between them. The CDR3 totals 13 residues. Germline CDR1 is SGHTA and CDR2 is FQGNSA. CDR3 in DNA: TGTGCCAGCAGCCCGGGGGGCACAGATACGCAGTATTTT. Amino acids: CASSPGGTDTQYF. The full variable domain, in which reference TRBV7-2 and TRBJ2-3 provide the parts outside the CDR3, is GAGVSQSPSNKVTEKGKDVELRCDPISGHTALYWYRQSLGQGLEFLIYFQGNSAPDKSGLPSDRFSAERTGGSVSTLTIQRTQQEDSAVYLCASSPGGTDTQYFGPGTRLTVL.

The rearrangement uses TRBV27 and TRBJ2-2; the match to TRBD2 covers 8 bases. This CDR3 is built from 18 residues. The germline V gene has CDR1 MNHEY and CDR2 SMNVEV (reference sequence). V lost 5 bases, J lost 0 bases, and 11 bases stayed unmatched. The CDR3 reads CASSPNGGARANTGELFF. The DNA of the CDR3 is TGTGCCAGCAGTCCCAACGGGGGGGCACGCGCGAACACCGGGGAGCTGTTTTTT.

The chain uses TRBV6-1 and TRBJ1-1; no reliable D call. The CDR3 is 16 amino acids. Germline CDR1 reads MNHNS; CDR2 reads SASEGT. The ends were cut back, 2 bases at V and 5 bases at J, with 18 bases in the middle. CDR3 loop: CASSEPTRLLRTEAFF. The CDR3 DNA reads TGTGCCAGCAGTGAACCTACCCGACTTCTTCGGACTGAAGCTTTCTTT.

V usage is TRBV4-2 and J usage is TRBJ1-2; the D gene is possibly TRBD1 (5 bases). Germline V gene lookup returns CDR1 LGHNA and CDR2 YNFKEQ. V was shortened by 3 bases and J by 7 bases, with 21 bases between the two germline ends. The CDR3 spans 16 residues. CDR3 in amino acids: CASSHIQVPFFGGYTF. CDR3 nucleotides: TGTGCCAGCAGCCACATACAGGTCCCCTTTTTTGGTGGCTACACCTTC.

The V call is TRBV19, the J call TRBJ1-6; TRBD1 might be the D (6 bases). Germline V lookup: CDR1 LNHDA, CDR2 SQIVND (reference sequence). The CDR3 extends over 13 amino acids. The germline V and J ends were trimmed by 5 bases and 11 bases, with 13 bases remaining between them. CDR3 sequence (DNA): TGTGCCAGTAGTGAACAGGGTGGACCACCCCTCCACTTT. Translated, it gives CASSEQGGPPLHF.

V usage is TRBV9 and J usage is TRBJ1-2, with D maybe TRBD1 (6 bases). Trimming took 4 bases from V and 4 from J, leaving 17 bases between them. The CDR3 runs to 15 residues. Germline V gives CDR1 SGDLS, CDR2 YYNGEE. CDR3: CASSSRGATAYGYTF. The CDR3 DNA reads as TGTGCCAGCAGCTCGCGGGGGGCTACCGCCTATGGCTACACCTTC. Complete variable domain (other parts from reference TRBV9 and TRBJ1-2): DSGVTQTPKHLITATGQRVTLRCSPRSGDLSVYWYQQSLDQGLQFLIQYYNGEERAKGNILERFSAQQFPDLHSELNLSSLELGDSALYFCASSSRGATAYGYTFGSGTRLTVV.

This chain connects TRBV2 to TRBJ1-3; D call uncertain. Trimming cost V 1 base and J 1 base, with 8 bases left between them. The CDR3 is 15 amino acids. The germline V gene has CDR1 SNHLY and CDR2 FYNNEI. In DNA form, the CDR3 reads TGTGCCAGCAGTGAAGGACAAAGGTCTGGAAACACCATATATTTT. It is translated as CASSEGQRSGNTIYF.

V usage is TRBV7-8 and J usage is TRBJ2-7, with D perhaps TRBD2 (7 bases). The CDR3 runs to 15 residues. Looked up from germline, CDR1 is SGHVS and CDR2 is FQNEAQ. The germline V and J ends were trimmed by 5 bases and 6 bases, with 20 bases remaining between them. The CDR3, as DNA: TGTGCCAGCAGCCAGGCGGGGGCCTACTTCGGCGAGCAGTACTTC. This codes for CASSQAGAYFGEQYF.

The V gene is TRBV7-9, the J gene TRBJ2-1; D ambiguous. V dropped 2 bases and J dropped 10 bases, with 6 bases sitting between them. This CDR3 has 11 amino acids. Germline V lookup: CDR1 SEHNR, CDR2 FQNEAQ (reference sequence). The CDR3 DNA follows: TGTGCCAGCAGCTTACTAGGCGAGCAGTTCTTC. Its protein product is CASSLLGEQFF.

This clone was counted a few times. The chain employs TRBV27 and TRBJ1-6; 9 nucleotides match TRBD1. The CDR3 runs 18 residues. Trimming removed 6 bases from V and 0 bases from J; junction bases left unmatched: 9. Germline V lookup: CDR1 MNHEY, CDR2 SMNVEV (reference sequence). The CDR3 loop is CASSYTGTGSSYNSPLHF. The CDR3 DNA sequence: TGTGCCAGCAGCTACACCGGGACAGGGAGCTCCTATAATTCACCCCTCCACTTT.

V usage is TRBV7-9 and J usage is TRBJ2-1, with a tentative D call TRBD1 (5 bases). This CDR3 comprises 15 residues. Trimming left V 5 bases short and J 3 bases short, with 14 bases between. Germline V gives CDR1 SEHNR, CDR2 FQNEAQ (reference sequence). The DNA for the CDR3 is TGTGCCAGCAGCCCAGGTGGGGCCGGCTACAATGAGCAGTTCTTC. Residues: CASSPGGAGYNEQFF.

V usage is TRBV28 and J usage is TRBJ1-2; tentative D call: TRBD1 (6 bases). The CDR3 is made up of 14 amino acids. Trimming pared 7 bases from V and 5 bases from J, leaving 17 bases between. The germline V gene has CDR1 MDHEN and CDR2 SYDVKM. DNA of the CDR3: TGTGCCAGCACGGCGGGGGGCGGAGTGTATGGCTACACCTTC. Encoded protein: CASTAGGGVYGYTF.

The chain couples TRBV2 to TRBJ2-1, with 10 positions matching TRBD2. V was clipped by 11 bases and J by 0 bases; unmatched bases: 7. CDR3 size: 15 residues. Germline-derived CDR1 and CDR2 are SNHLY and FYNNEI. The CDR3 loop reads CAGSSGGSSYNEQFF. The CDR3 DNA follows: TGTGCCGGATCTAGCGGGGGCTCCTCCTACAATGAGCAGTTCTTC. The entire variable domain, with the rest obtained from reference TRBV2 and TRBJ2-1, is as follows: EPEVTQTPSHQVTQMGQEVILRCVPISNHLYFYWYRQILGQKVEFLVSFYNNEISEKSEIFDDQFSVERPDGSNFTLKIRSTKLEDSAMYFCAGSSGGSSYNEQFFGPGTRLTVL.

This clone was observed a handful of times. The V and J genes are TRBV5-4 and TRBJ1-6; TRBD1 might be the D (6 bases). Trimming removed 4 bases from V and 5 bases from J, with 16 bases in between. The CDR3 is 16 residues long. Per the germline V gene, CDR1 is SGHNT and CDR2 is YYREEE (reference sequence). CDR3 sequence reads: CASSPPGTLDNSPLHF. The CDR3 coding sequence is TGTGCCAGCAGCCCTCCCGGGACACTTGATAATTCACCCCTCCACTTT.

The chain combines TRBV4-1 with TRBJ2-7, with 8 bases fitting TRBD1. This CDR3 spans 14 amino acids. Germline CDR1 is MGHRA and CDR2 is YSYEKL. Unmatched junction bases numbered 4, after V lost 6 bases and J lost 0 bases. The CDR3 coding sequence is TGCGCCAGCAGACGTACAGGGGGCTCCTACGAGCAGTACTTC. It specifies CASRRTGGSYEQYF.

V and J are TRBV7-9 and TRBJ2-7; perhaps TRBD1 as D (5 bases). Germline V gene lookup returns CDR1 SEHNR and CDR2 FQNEAQ (reference sequence). This CDR3 contains 16 residues. The V end was cut by 4 bases, the J end by 1 base, with 17 bases between. CDR3 DNA sequence: TGTGCCAGCAGCTCTCCCCCCAGGGATGGTTCCTACGAGCAGTACTTC. Residues: CASSSPPRDGSYEQYF.

The chain couples TRBV2 to TRBJ2-2; 8 bases agree with TRBD1. V gave up 6 bases and J gave up 5 bases; unmatched junction bases: 5. There are 14 residues in the CDR3. Per the germline V gene, CDR1 is SNHLY and CDR2 is FYNNEI. As DNA, the CDR3 is TGTGCCAGCAGGAGGACAGGGTTGACCGGGGAGCTGTTTTTT. Translation gives CASRRTGLTGELFF.

This chain uses TRBV10-1 with TRBJ1-5, with 8 bases lining up with TRBD1. V gave up 5 bases and J gave up 3 bases; unmatched junction bases: 6. Germline V gene lookup returns CDR1 WNHNN and CDR2 SYGVQD (reference sequence). This CDR3 is built from 15 residues. This chain's CDR3 is CASSPGQGFNQPQHF. Written as DNA, the CDR3 is TGCGCCAGCAGTCCCGGACAGGGCTTCAATCAGCCCCAGCATTTT.

The chain couples TRBV5-1 to TRBJ1-2; D unclear. Trimming removed 4 bases at V and 4 bases at J, with 8 bases between. The CDR3 loop spans 12 amino acids. Germline CDR1 SGHRS, CDR2 YFSETQ. In DNA, the CDR3 is TGCGCCAGCAGCGGTGACACCTATGGCTACACCTTC. Its translation: CASSGDTYGYTF.

J is TRBJ2-7 and V is TRBV2, with D maybe TRBD1 (6 bases). The CDR3 extends over 16 amino acids. The germline V and J ends were trimmed by 6 bases and 2 bases, with 20 bases remaining between them. CDR1 and CDR2 from the germline V gene are SNHLY and FYNNEI. The CDR3 sequence is CASSPAGTLAPYEQYF. Written as DNA, the CDR3 is TGTGCCAGCAGCCCGGCAGGGACATTAGCGCCCTACGAGCAGTACTTC.

The chain joins TRBV30 to TRBJ1-3; D is perhaps TRBD1 (5 bases). V was clipped by 0 bases and J by 4 bases, with 10 bases between them. The V gene's germline CDR1 is GTSNPN and CDR2 SVGIG (reference sequence). This CDR3 spans 14 amino acids. The CDR3 DNA follows: TGTGCCTGGAGTGTGGGGGGAAGGGGAAACACCATATATTTT. The encoded protein is CAWSVGGRGNTIYF.

This chain links TRBV10-1 with TRBJ1-1, with TRBD1 as a possible D gene (6 bases). Trimming took 0 bases from V and 5 from J, leaving 25 bases between them. The germline CDR1 and CDR2 sequences are WNHNN and SYGVQD (reference sequence). The length of the CDR3 is 19 residues. The CDR3 DNA is TGCGCCAGCAGTGAGTCGCCACTGCAGGGGTCGACGGAAAAAACTGAAGCTTTCTTT. Translation: CASSESPLQGSTEKTEAFF.

V and J are TRBV5-1 and TRBJ2-5; 10 positions agree with TRBD2. The CDR3 spans 16 residues. Germline lookup yields CDR1 SGHRS and CDR2 YFSETQ. V trimming: 0 bases; J trimming: 1 base; junction bases outside the gene matches: 3. CDR3 sequence reads: CASSLGPSGGQETQYF. CDR3 coding DNA: TGCGCCAGCAGCTTGGGTCCTAGCGGGGGCCAAGAGACCCAGTACTTC.

The chain combines TRBV5-5 with TRBJ2-7; 10 nucleotides line up with TRBD1. From germline, CDR1 is SGHKS and CDR2 YYEKEE (reference sequence). The CDR3 length is 14 residues. The junction had 7 bases not matched to a gene; V was cut back by 4 bases and J by 6 bases. The CDR3 coding sequence is TGTGCCAGCAGCGTCGGGACAGGGGTTACCGAGCAGTACTTC. Residues: CASSVGTGVTEQYF.

This chain uses TRBV4-1 with TRBJ2-2, with 8 bases that match TRBD1. This CDR3 has 18 amino acids. The V and J ends lost 2 bases and 3 bases, in that order; junction bases with no gene match: 11. CDR1 and CDR2 (germline): MGHRA, YSYEKL. The CDR3 loop is CASSQRRGRGRDTGELFF. As DNA, the CDR3 is TGCGCCAGCAGCCAAAGGCGGGGCAGGGGGCGCGACACCGGGGAGCTGTTTTTT.

This clone was counted only a few times. The chain joins TRBV9 to TRBJ2-1, with D maybe TRBD2 (6 bases). Looked up from germline, CDR1 is SGDLS and CDR2 is YYNGEE. The CDR3 runs to 15 residues. V was clipped by 0 bases and J by 0 bases, with 7 bases between them. CDR3 nucleotides: TGTGCCAGCAGCGTAGGGCGGGGCTCCTACAATGAGCAGTTCTTC. This encodes CASSVGRGSYNEQFF. The whole variable domain, remainder taken from reference TRBV9 and TRBJ2-1, is DSGVTQTPKHLITATGQRVTLRCSPRSGDLSVYWYQQSLDQGLQFLIQYYNGEERAKGNILERFSAQQFPDLHSELNLSSLELGDSALYFCASSVGRGSYNEQFFGPGTRLTVL.

The V and J genes are TRBV10-3 and TRBJ2-1, with TRBD2 as a possible D gene (6 bases). Deletions cut 0 bases from V and 0 bases from J, with 12 bases between. The germline V gene encodes CDR1 ENHRY and CDR2 SYGVKD. The CDR3 loop spans 17 amino acids. The chain's CDR3 is CAISESPVEGSYNEQFF. In nucleotides, the CDR3 is TGTGCCATCAGTGAGTCTCCTGTGGAGGGCTCCTACAATGAGCAGTTCTTC.

The chain couples TRBV19 to TRBJ2-2, with D perhaps matching TRBD2 (6 bases). The germline V and J ends were trimmed by 3 bases and 0 bases, with 11 bases remaining between them. Germline V gene data show CDR1 as LNHDA and CDR2 as SQIVND (reference sequence). The CDR3 length is 16 residues. Here the CDR3 DNA reads TGTGCCAGTAGTATCGTGGGGGGAACGAACACCGGGGAGCTGTTTTTT. This gives the protein CASSIVGGTNTGELFF.

The chain employs TRBV27 and TRBJ2-7; 11 positions agree with TRBD1. The CDR3 runs to 15 residues. V was clipped by 5 bases and J by 3 bases; unmatched bases: 6. Germline CDR1 MNHEY, CDR2 SMNVEV (reference sequence). The CDR3 loop is CASSPSGTGGYEQYF. Written as DNA, the CDR3 is TGTGCCAGCAGTCCATCCGGGACAGGGGGCTACGAGCAGTACTTC.

The chain combines TRBV5-1 with TRBJ2-3; D is possibly TRBD1 (6 bases). Germline lookup yields CDR1 SGHRS and CDR2 YFSETQ. Deletions cut 4 bases from V and 0 bases from J, with 9 bases between. This CDR3 region has 14 residues. CDR3 DNA sequence: TGCGCCAGCAGCCCCGGACAGAGCACAGATACGCAGTATTTT. Translating gives CASSPGQSTDTQYF. The entire variable domain, with the rest obtained from reference TRBV5-1 and TRBJ2-3, is as follows: KAGVTQTPRYLIKTRGQQVTLSCSPISGHRSVSWYQQTPGQGLQFLFEYFSETQRNKGNFPGRFSGRQFSNSRSEMNVSTLELGDSALYLCASSPGQSTDTQYFGPGTRLTVL.